What follows describes a single T cell receptor beta chain. This receptor's antigen is unknown. Per-base qualities were not stored, and no clone one base away is much larger. The sample belongs to a study of graft-versus-host responses after intestinal transplantation (dated by TCRdb to 2020 to 2022). The study in broad terms: Multivisceral, liver-intestinal, or isolated intestinal transplants were received by the recipients. Every recipient was given anti-thymocyte globulin induction, followed by approximately 3 years of maintenance tacrolimus and steroids. Bulk TCR-beta CDR3 sequencing was used to track graft-versus-host and host-versus-graft alloreactive T cell clones in the graft, circulation and bone marrow after intestinal transplantation. Alloreactive clones were identified by sequencing pre-transplant mixed lymphocyte reaction products and comparing them with unstimulated pre-transplant donor and recipient T cells. A cohort of approximately 23 intestinal transplant recipients, including one retransplant, was enrolled, and a few patients lacking pretransplant specimens were excluded. Donor T cell macrochimerism was defined as a peak of at least 4% donor T cells among recipient peripheral blood mononuclear cells. Samples from a few later patients were sequenced in-house on an Illumina MiSeq with MiXCR processing rather than by the commercial service.

Library preparation was by the immunoSEQ multiplex PCR assay. In most patients, genomic DNA was isolated using the Qiagen DNeasy Blood and Tissue Kit and sent frozen to Adaptive Biotechnologies for TCR sequencing. High-throughput TCR-beta CDR3 sequencing of genomic DNA from most patients was performed by Adaptive Biotechnologies. As for the authors' bioinformatics: TCR sequencing data were retrieved from Adaptive's ImmunoSEQ software for 18 patients, whereas a few other patients were processed with MiXCR and VDJtools. CD4 versus CD8 sorting errors were corrected by removing sequences found in both subsets at a frequency ratio below 5:1. CDR3 nucleotide sequences shared between donor and recipient were removed because the origin of such sequences could not be assigned. To count as alloreactive, a clone needed at least 2-fold expansion over unstimulated cells and a minimum CFSE-low frequency of 0.002% (template counts) or 0.001% (read counts). A clone was considered mappable if detected in the sequenced pre-transplant spleen, lymph node, or MLR CFSE-low populations of the donor or recipient. Cumulative frequency of alloreactive clones was calculated as a percentage of all sequences weighted by copy number. TCRdb mirrors the immuneACCESS table, restricted to in-frame sequences. Some clones are absent from its copies; in checked studies, under half trace to an unresolved V gene, and the reason for the others is unknown. Clone size and V and J calls were adopted from that table, with D and trimming inferred from the DNA. The sample table records around 87,000 clones; roughly 92% of these occur just once. The ten largest clones capture around 0.44% of the sample.

Study-wide conclusions, independent of this receptor: In the allografts of patients with donor T cell macrochimerism, GvH to HvG T cell clonal ratios were high. Early after transplant, declines in HvG clones were associated with peak levels of circulating GvH clones. GvH clones were detected in recipient bone marrow, and some appeared earlier in ileal mucosa or blood, consistent with an intestinal mucosal origin. The conclusions were limited by the relatively low number and heterogeneity of the intestinal transplant patients.

In the paper's terms, the time point label means: cells obtained before transplantation from donor or recipient. CD3+CD4+ and CD3+CD8+ populations were FACS-sorted from unstimulated pre-transplant donor and recipient cells taken from spleen or lymph nodes. This sample comprised unstimulated CD8+ T cells sorted from spleen or lymph node cells, obtained before transplant. This TCR came from a human donor who was the organ donor for an intestinal transplant.

The CDR3 here reads CASNRQGVYNEQFF. The DNA sequence follows: TGTGCCAGCAACCGCCAGGGGGTGTACAATGAGCAGTTCTTC. This chain is built from TRBV6-1 and TRBJ2-1; the central 7 bases match TRBD1. Via the germline V gene, CDR1 is MNHNS and CDR2 SASEGT. At the junction V is shortened by 7 bases and J by 4 bases; bases outside the gene matches: 7. The CDR3 spans 14 residues, from the cysteine through the phenylalanine. Here the CDR3 DNA is all that survives: 42 bases in frame from base 1.